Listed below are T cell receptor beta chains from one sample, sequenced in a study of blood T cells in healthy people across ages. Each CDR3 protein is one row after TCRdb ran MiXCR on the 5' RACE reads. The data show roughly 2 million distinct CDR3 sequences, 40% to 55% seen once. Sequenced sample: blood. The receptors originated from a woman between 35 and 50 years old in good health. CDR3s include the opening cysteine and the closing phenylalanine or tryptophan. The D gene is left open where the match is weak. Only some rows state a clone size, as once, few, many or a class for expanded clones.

CDR3nt: TGTGCCAGCAGAAGGGGGACCGCCTCAGATACGCAGTATTTT
CDR3aa: CASRRGTASDTQYF
abundance: few
j_gene: TRBJ2-3
d_gene: NA
v_gene: TRBV6-5

CDR3nt: TGTGCCAGCAGTGGCGCGAACGGGATGAGCTCCTACGAGCAGTACTTC
CDR3aa: CASSGANGMSSYEQYF
abundance: NA
j_gene: TRBJ2-7
d_gene: NA
v_gene: TRBV2

CDR3nt: TGCGCCAGCAGCTTTTTTTACGCGGGACAGACGCTTCAAGAGACCCAGTACTTC
CDR3aa: CASSFFYAGQTLQETQYF
abundance: NA
j_gene: TRBJ2-5
d_gene: NA
v_gene: TRBV5-1

CDR3nt: TGTGCCAGCAGCGGCCCCGGAAATGAGCAGTTCTTC
CDR3aa: CASSGPGNEQFF
abundance: few
j_gene: TRBJ2-1
d_gene: NA
v_gene: TRBV6-5

CDR3nt: TGTGCCAGCAGCGTAGTGCCGGGGGTGAGCGAGCAGTTCTTC
CDR3aa: CASSVVPGVSEQFF
abundance: NA
j_gene: TRBJ2-1
d_gene: NA
v_gene: TRBV9

CDR3nt: TGTGCCACCCTAGACAGCACCTTATCCACAGATACGCAGTATTTT
CDR3aa: CATLDSTLSTDTQYF
abundance: NA
j_gene: TRBJ2-3
d_gene: NA
v_gene: TRBV10-3

CDR3nt: TGTGCCAGCAGTTATCCCAGAGCCTCTGGGGCCAACGTCCTGACTTTC
CDR3aa: CASSYPRASGANVLTF
abundance: NA
j_gene: TRBJ2-6
d_gene: NA
v_gene: TRBV6-2/TRBV6-3

CDR3nt: TGTGCCAGCAGCCAACGTACAGGGGTACTGTTTTTT
CDR3aa: CASSQRTGVLFF
abundance: NA
j_gene: TRBJ1-4
d_gene: TRBD1
v_gene: TRBV4-2

CDR3nt: TGTGCCAGCAGCTTAATAGGGGGGAAAGGGCAGTACTTC
CDR3aa: CASSLIGGKGQYF
abundance: NA
j_gene: TRBJ2-4
d_gene: NA
v_gene: TRBV7-3

CDR3nt: TGTGCCAGCAGCCAAGATTATATTGGAGGCTACACCTTC
CDR3aa: CASSQDYIGGYTF
abundance: NA
j_gene: TRBJ1-2
d_gene: NA
v_gene: TRBV3-1

CDR3nt: TGTGCCAGCAGTGAATCCGGGACTAATAATTCACCCCTCCACTTT
CDR3aa: CASSESGTNNSPLHF
abundance: NA
j_gene: TRBJ1-6
d_gene: NA
v_gene: TRBV9

CDR3nt: TGCAGTGCGTGGAGACCGGGACAATCCAATGAGCAGTTCTTC
CDR3aa: CSAWRPGQSNEQFF
abundance: few
j_gene: TRBJ2-1
d_gene: NA
v_gene: TRBV20-1

CDR3nt: TGTGCCAGCAGTGAACCGGCTATTGAGCAGTTCTTC
CDR3aa: CASSEPAIEQFF
abundance: NA
j_gene: TRBJ2-1
d_gene: NA
v_gene: TRBV2

CDR3nt: TGTGCCAGCAGCCTGACACCGGGACAGGGTGCAGATACGCAGTATTTT
CDR3aa: CASSLTPGQGADTQYF
abundance: NA
j_gene: TRBJ2-3
d_gene: TRBD1
v_gene: TRBV14

CDR3nt: TGCGCCAGCAGCTTACCGGGACTCGCAGATACGCAGTATTTT
CDR3aa: CASSLPGLADTQYF
abundance: few
j_gene: TRBJ2-3
d_gene: NA
v_gene: TRBV5-1

CDR3nt: TGCAGTGCTAGAGGGGGTTTCACAGATCCGCAGTATTTT
CDR3aa: CSARGGFTDPQYF
abundance: NA
j_gene: TRBJ2-3
d_gene: NA
v_gene: TRBV20-1

CDR3nt: TGTGCCAGCTCACCGGGGGACGCAGGAATAGAGACCCAGTACTTC
CDR3aa: CASSPGDAGIETQYF
abundance: NA
j_gene: TRBJ2-5
d_gene: NA
v_gene: TRBV18

CDR3nt: TGTGCCAGCAGCCAAGATCTTCTGCGGAATGAGCAGTTCTTC
CDR3aa: CASSQDLLRNEQFF
abundance: few
j_gene: TRBJ2-1
d_gene: NA
v_gene: TRBV14

CDR3nt: TGTGCCAGCAGCCAAGCCACACGGCCGACCTACGAGCAGTACTTC
CDR3aa: CASSQATRPTYEQYF
abundance: NA
j_gene: TRBJ2-7
d_gene: NA
v_gene: TRBV14

CDR3nt: TGCGCCAGCAGCATCCGTCATGAGACAGGCCCTAGCTCCTACGAGCAGTACTTC
CDR3aa: CASSIRHETGPSSYEQYF
abundance: NA
j_gene: TRBJ2-7
d_gene: NA
v_gene: TRBV4-1

CDR3nt: TGCAGCGTGGGGACGATGGGAGGGGATGGCTACACCTTC
CDR3aa: CSVGTMGGDGYTF
abundance: few
j_gene: TRBJ1-2
d_gene: NA
v_gene: TRBV29-1

CDR3nt: TGTGCCAGCAACCCGGGGGGCTACGAGCAGTACTTC
CDR3aa: CASNPGGYEQYF
abundance: few
j_gene: TRBJ2-7
d_gene: TRBD2
v_gene: TRBV7-2

CDR3nt: TGTGCCAGCAGTTTTGGCGGGGGGGCCCCGCAGTATTTT
CDR3aa: CASSFGGGAPQYF
abundance: NA
j_gene: TRBJ2-3
d_gene: TRBD2
v_gene: TRBV12-3/TRBV12-4

CDR3nt: TGTGCCAGCAGCGTAGTTGGCGGGGGGAGCACAGATACGCAGTATTTT
CDR3aa: CASSVVGGGSTDTQYF
abundance: NA
j_gene: TRBJ2-3
d_gene: TRBD2
v_gene: TRBV9

CDR3nt: TGTGCCAGCAGTGAGGTCCCATTTGGGTCGTTAAGCTCCTACGAGCAGTACTTC
CDR3aa: CASSEVPFGSLSSYEQYF
abundance: NA
j_gene: TRBJ2-7
d_gene: NA
v_gene: TRBV6-1

CDR3nt: TGTGCCAGCAGCCCAAGGGGACTAGCGGGGGGTGTCAACTACAATGAGCAGTTCTTC
CDR3aa: CASSPRGLAGGVNYNEQFF
abundance: NA
j_gene: TRBJ2-1
d_gene: TRBD2
v_gene: TRBV7-2

CDR3nt: TGCAGTGCCTACGATCCGGGACAGGGGTTTGCGAACACTGAAGCTTTCTTT
CDR3aa: CSAYDPGQGFANTEAFF
abundance: NA
j_gene: TRBJ1-1
d_gene: TRBD1
v_gene: TRBV20-1

CDR3nt: TGTGCCAGCAGTCGGGCAGGGGAAGGAAACACCATATATTTT
CDR3aa: CASSRAGEGNTIYF
abundance: NA
j_gene: TRBJ1-3
d_gene: NA
v_gene: TRBV28

CDR3nt: TGCAGCGCGGGACTAGCGGGAACCCAGAGACCAAATGAGCAGTTCTTC
CDR3aa: CSAGLAGTQRPNEQFF
abundance: NA
j_gene: TRBJ2-1
d_gene: TRBD2
v_gene: TRBV29-1

CDR3nt: TGTGCCAGCAGCTCCAGGGCAGGGCCCGAATCTCGGGGGCAGTATTTT
CDR3aa: CASSSRAGPESRGQYF
abundance: few
j_gene: TRBJ2-3
d_gene: NA
v_gene: TRBV11-2

CDR3nt: TGTGCCAGCAGCCAACCGGCGGGACAGGGTTTGGGTCTCCACTTT
CDR3aa: CASSQPAGQGLGLHF
abundance: NA
j_gene: TRBJ1-6
d_gene: TRBD1
v_gene: TRBV16

CDR3nt: TGTGCCAGCAGCTATGACAGGGGGCTGAGCACAGATACGCAGTATTTT
CDR3aa: CASSYDRGLSTDTQYF
abundance: NA
j_gene: TRBJ2-3
d_gene: TRBD1
v_gene: TRBV7-9

CDR3nt: TGCGCCAGCAGCTGGAGGTCCTACAATGAGCAGTTCTTC
CDR3aa: CASSWRSYNEQFF
abundance: NA
j_gene: TRBJ2-1
d_gene: NA
v_gene: TRBV5-1

CDR3nt: TGCAGTGCTAGTCCACTCGGGACAGACAAGTTTAACTATGGCTACACCTTC
CDR3aa: CSASPLGTDKFNYGYTF
abundance: NA
j_gene: TRBJ1-2
d_gene: TRBD1
v_gene: TRBV20-1

CDR3nt: TGCGCCAGCAGTAGACTACAGGGGGCCGTCTCCTACAATGAGCAGTTCTTC
CDR3aa: CASSRLQGAVSYNEQFF
abundance: few
j_gene: TRBJ2-1
d_gene: TRBD1
v_gene: TRBV5-1

CDR3nt: TGTGCCAGCAGCTCGAAGGGGGGGACCAACACAGATACGCAGTATTTT
CDR3aa: CASSSKGGTNTDTQYF
abundance: NA
j_gene: TRBJ2-3
d_gene: NA
v_gene: TRBV7-9

CDR3nt: TGCGCCAGCAGCCAAGATCACGGGACAGGAGGTTTTGATGAGCAGTTCTTC
CDR3aa: CASSQDHGTGGFDEQFF
abundance: few
j_gene: TRBJ2-1
d_gene: TRBD1
v_gene: TRBV4-3

CDR3nt: TGCGCCAGCAGCTTGGCGGTAGCGGGGGCTGAGCAGTTCTTC
CDR3aa: CASSLAVAGAEQFF
abundance: NA
j_gene: TRBJ2-1
d_gene: TRBD2
v_gene: TRBV5-1

CDR3nt: TGTGCCAGCAGGGCAGGCCGATACTCTGGGGCCAACGTCCTGACTTTC
CDR3aa: CASRAGRYSGANVLTF
abundance: NA
j_gene: TRBJ2-6
d_gene: NA
v_gene: TRBV6-2/TRBV6-3

CDR3nt: TGCAGCGTTGAGGGAAGACTAGCGGGGGGAGAGACCCAGTACTTC
CDR3aa: CSVEGRLAGGETQYF
abundance: few
j_gene: TRBJ2-5
d_gene: TRBD2
v_gene: TRBV29-1

CDR3nt: TGTGCCAGCAGTGGTCCTGGACAGCCTTCTGGGGCCAACGTCCTGACTTTC
CDR3aa: CASSGPGQPSGANVLTF
abundance: NA
j_gene: TRBJ2-6
d_gene: NA
v_gene: TRBV27

CDR3nt: TGCAGTGCTAAACCGCGGGGGAGCAACTACAATGAGCAGTTCTTC
CDR3aa: CSAKPRGSNYNEQFF
abundance: NA
j_gene: TRBJ2-1
d_gene: TRBD2
v_gene: TRBV20-1